The sequence of this T cell receptor (beta chain) was determined in a study of cytomegalovirus exposure and HLA in healthy donors. Broader study findings: A prior analysis recorded that most TCR beta V segments were productive about 87% or about 30% of the time. Confirmation in vitro established that a few CMV-associated chains were specific for CMV antigens.

Points on this clone: Its antigen is still unknown.

The PCR made use of 60 Vbeta and 13 Jbeta primers. Sequencing was performed with immunoSEQ multiplex PCR; in TCRdb, only in-frame clones are kept and a portion is missing. Here the sample spans 150,000 to 200,000 clones, about four fifths being singletons. The CDR3 is 18 residues long. Germline CDR1 reads SGDLS; CDR2 reads YYNGEE. V gave up 0 bases and J gave up 4 bases, with 19 bases separating them. At sampling all donors were nominally healthy, likely with unrecorded immune exposures. The source material was PBMCs. The chain links TRBV9 to TRBJ2-2; D may be TRBD2 (7 bases). The clonotype was recovered from a man between 18 and 35 years old in good health and CMV-seronegative. The DNA of the CDR3 is TGTGCCAGCAGCGTAGGGGCAGGGGCCCGGGGGGTCACCGGGGAGCTGTTTTTT. Its protein is CASSVGAGARGVTGELFF.